A single sample is the source of the 13 T cell receptor beta chains below, sequenced in a study of cytomegalovirus exposure and HLA in healthy donors. PCR was performed using 60 Vbeta and 13 Jbeta primers. TCRdb's copy holds only in-frame clones and misses some; the assay was immunoSEQ multiplex PCR. The sample lists 100,000 to 150,000 clones, 83% occurring once. The sequenced material came from PBMCs. The receptor set was obtained from a woman aged 40 to 50 in good health and CMV-seropositive.

This clone was found once. The chain recombines TRBV20-1 with TRBJ1-1, with D perhaps matching TRBD1 (6 bases). The CDR3 contains 10 residues. Trimming cost V 5 bases and J 8 bases, with 9 bases left between them. Germline CDR1 is DFQATT and CDR2 is SNEGSKA (reference sequence). The CDR3: CSAVRGEAFF. In nucleotides, the CDR3 is TGCAGTGCTGTGAGGGGGGAAGCTTTCTTT.

This chain links TRBV6-4 with TRBJ1-6; TRBD1 matches at 7 bases. CDR3 size: 15 residues. J lost 5 bases, V lost 5 bases, and 6 bases had no gene match. Germline V gives CDR1 MRHNA, CDR2 SNTAGT. The CDR3 loop reads CASSHTGENNSPLHF. The CDR3 coding sequence is TGTGCCAGCAGTCACACAGGGGAAAATAATTCACCCCTCCACTTT.

V and J are TRBV4-1 and TRBJ2-7; no reliable D call. Germline assignment: CDR1 MGHRA and CDR2 YSYEKL. Deletions cut 4 bases from V and 0 bases from J, with 13 bases between. The CDR3 loop spans 15 amino acids. CDR3 loop: CASSPFGGTSYEQYF. CDR3 nucleotide sequence: TGCGCCAGCAGCCCATTCGGCGGAACCTCCTACGAGCAGTACTTC.

V usage is TRBV5-6 and J usage is TRBJ2-5; TRBD1 might be the D (5 bases). V lost 4 bases to trimming and J lost 5 bases, with 12 bases between them. Germline CDR1 is SGHDT and CDR2 is YYEEEE. This CDR3 spans 13 amino acids. In DNA form, the CDR3 reads TGTGCCAGCAGCCCCCAGGGCCGCGAGACCCAGTACTTC. As protein: CASSPQGRETQYF.

The gene calls are TRBV6-5 and TRBJ2-2, with D unresolved. V shed 8 bases and J shed 7 bases, with 8 bases lying between them. The CDR3 spans 11 residues. Germline V gene lookup returns CDR1 MNHEY and CDR2 SVGAGI. The CDR3 region has the DNA TGTGCCAGCTCAAACGGCGGGGAGCTGTTTTTT. It codes for CASSNGGELFF.

V and J are TRBV29-1 and TRBJ1-1, with D uncertain. The CDR3 covers 13 residues. The V end lost 7 bases, the J end lost 0 bases, and 12 bases lay between the germline ends. Germline V CDR1 and CDR2: SQVTM, ANQGSEA. DNA for the CDR3: TGCAGCGCCGTCGACAAGATGAACACTGAAGCTTTCTTT. Amino acid sequence: CSAVDKMNTEAFF. Supplemented by reference TRBV29-1 and TRBJ1-1, the full variable domain reads SAVISQKPSRDICQRGTSLTIQCQVDSQVTMMFWYRQQPGQSLTLIATANQGSEATYESGFVIDKFPISRPNLTFSTLTVSNMSPEDSSIYLCSAVDKMNTEAFFGQGTRLTVV.

This sequence joins TRBV28 and TRBJ2-1; the D gene is possibly TRBD1 (6 bases). The CDR3 length is 16 residues. V dropped 6 bases and J dropped 2 bases, with 17 bases sitting between them. CDR1 and CDR2 (germline): MDHEN, SYDVKM. CDR3 nucleotides: TGTGCCAGCAGCCGAGGGGGTCAGCATGCCTACAATGAGCAGTTCTTC. Protein product: CASSRGGQHAYNEQFF.

The V gene is TRBV7-2, the J gene TRBJ1-4; D is undetermined. The germline V gene has CDR1 SGHTA and CDR2 FQGNSA. V was shortened by 3 bases and J by 8 bases, with 7 bases between the two germline ends. The CDR3 length is 12 residues. CDR3 nucleotide sequence: TGTGCCAGCAGCTTTCAGCGGGAAAAACTGTTTTTT. As protein: CASSFQREKLFF.

This chain links TRBV28 with TRBJ1-3; 8 nucleotides line up with TRBD1. Trimming cost V 5 bases and J 1 base; bases outside gene matches: 4. The CDR3 spans 15 residues. The germline V gene encodes CDR1 MDHEN and CDR2 SYDVKM. The CDR3 DNA sequence: TGTGCCAGCAGTCTCACAGGGGGGTCTGGAAACACCATATATTTT. Amino acids: CASSLTGGSGNTIYF.

This clone has a single count. The genes are TRBV2 and TRBJ2-1, with D unresolved. Germline V gene data show CDR1 as SNHLY and CDR2 as FYNNEI. Trimming took 5 bases from V and 2 from J, leaving 10 bases between them. This CDR3 region has 14 residues. CDR3 DNA sequence: TGTGCCAGCAGTAAAGACTCCACCTACAATGAGCAGTTCTTC. Protein product: CASSKDSTYNEQFF.

This sequence joins TRBV5-4 and TRBJ2-3, with a weak D call TRBD2 (6 bases). V was clipped by 7 bases and J by 2 bases, with 17 bases between them. The CDR3 is 15 amino acids. Germline lookup yields CDR1 SGHNT and CDR2 YYREEE (reference sequence). This CDR3 reads CASSFGEAVTDTQYF. CDR3 nucleotides: TGTGCCAGCTCGTTCGGGGAGGCAGTCACAGATACGCAGTATTTT.

The J gene is TRBJ2-2, the V gene TRBV7-3; weak D call: TRBD1 (5 bases). The germline V gene encodes CDR1 SGHTA and CDR2 FQGTGA. V lost 5 bases and J lost 2, with 15 bases in between. This CDR3 is 16 amino acids long. The CDR3 spells CASSVNRILNTGELFF. The CDR3 nucleotides read TGTGCCAGCAGCGTCAACAGGATTTTAAACACCGGGGAGCTGTTTTTT. Combining the CDR3 with reference TRBV7-3 and TRBJ2-2 gives the whole variable domain GAGVSQTPSNKVTEKGKYVELRCDPISGHTALYWYRQSLGQGPEFLIYFQGTGAADDSGLPNDRFFAVRPEGSVSTLKIQRTERGDSAVYLCASSVNRILNTGELFFGEGSRLTVL.

The chain links TRBV15 to TRBJ2-1, with 10 bases matching TRBD1. Germline V lookup: CDR1 LNHNV, CDR2 YYDKDF (reference sequence). CDR3 length equals 15 residues. J lost 9 bases, V lost 2 bases, and 7 bases had no gene match. DNA of the CDR3: TGTGCCACCAGCAGAAGACAGGGGGCAAATGTTGAGCAGTTCTTC. This codes for CATSRRQGANVEQFF. The full variable domain, its missing parts supplied by reference TRBV15 and TRBJ2-1, is DAMVIQNPRYQVTQFGKPVTLSCSQTLNHNVMYWYQQKSSQAPKLLFHYYDKDFNNEADTPDNFQSRRPNTSFCFLDIRSPGLGDTAMYLCATSRRQGANVEQFFGPGTRLTVL.